The T cell receptor beta chain described here comes from a study of T cells after yellow fever vaccination. Overall study: Preparation used SMART-Seq v4 Ultra Low Input for the low-cell-number fractions.

Overall study findings and caveats: Post-booster repertoires contained most primary-vaccination clones again (about 95% CD4, approximately 88% CD8). There was a possibility that FACS-sorted repertoires contained abundant clonotypes contaminating from the bulk population.

The 5'RACE template-switching step produced TCR cDNA and added a universal primer site and UMIs. From the 5' RACE reads, TCRdb called clonotypes with MiXCR, one entry per CDR3 protein. This sample has 450,000 to 600,000 distinct CDR3 sequences, with roughly 14% found just once. V lost 5 bases, J lost 4 bases, and 8 bases lay in between. Looked up from germline, CDR1 is SEHNR and CDR2 is FQNEAQ (reference sequence). The CDR3 length is 13 residues. Notes on this clonotype: Antigen specificity is unknown.

The TCR originated in a man aged 30 to 45 who received the YFV17D yellow fever vaccine. The sequenced sample was PBMCs, obtained on the day of the yellow fever booster vaccination. The rearrangement joins TRBV7-9 to TRBJ2-2, with D hard to call. For the CDR3, the DNA is TGTGCCAGCAGCCCCGACATCACCGGGGAGCTGTTTTTT. Residues: CASSPDITGELFF.